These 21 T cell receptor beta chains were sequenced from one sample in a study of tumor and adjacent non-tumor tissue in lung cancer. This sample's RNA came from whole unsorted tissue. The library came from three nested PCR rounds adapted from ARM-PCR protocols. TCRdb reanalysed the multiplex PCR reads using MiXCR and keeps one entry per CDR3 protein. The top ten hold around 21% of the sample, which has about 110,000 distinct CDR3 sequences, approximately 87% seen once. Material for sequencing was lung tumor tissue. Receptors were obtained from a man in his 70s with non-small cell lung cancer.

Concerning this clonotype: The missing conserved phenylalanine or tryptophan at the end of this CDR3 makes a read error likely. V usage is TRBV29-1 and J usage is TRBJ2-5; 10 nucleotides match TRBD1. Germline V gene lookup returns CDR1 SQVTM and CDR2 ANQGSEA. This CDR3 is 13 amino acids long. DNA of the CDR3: TGCAGCGTTGGGACAGGGGGAGAGGAGATCCAGTACTGC. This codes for CSVGTGGEEIQYC.

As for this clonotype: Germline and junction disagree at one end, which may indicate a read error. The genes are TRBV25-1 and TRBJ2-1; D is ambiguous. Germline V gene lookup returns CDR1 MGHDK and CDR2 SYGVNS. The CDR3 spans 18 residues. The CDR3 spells CASSEKVESSSTYNEQFF. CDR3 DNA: TGTGCCAGCAGTGAGAAGGTGGAGAGCTCCTCTACCTACAATGAGCAATTCTTC.

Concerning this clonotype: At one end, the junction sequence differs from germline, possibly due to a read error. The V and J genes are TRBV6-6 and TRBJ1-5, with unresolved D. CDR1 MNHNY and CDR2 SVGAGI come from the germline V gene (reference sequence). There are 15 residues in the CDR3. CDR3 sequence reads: CASSTRIYSNQPKYF. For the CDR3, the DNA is TGTGCCAGCAGCACCCGGATATATAGCAATCAGCCCAAGTATTTT.

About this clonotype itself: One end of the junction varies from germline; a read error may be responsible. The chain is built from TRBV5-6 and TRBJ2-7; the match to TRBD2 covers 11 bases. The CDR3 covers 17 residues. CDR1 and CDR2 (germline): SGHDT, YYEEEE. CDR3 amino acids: CTSSLDLTSGISYEQYF. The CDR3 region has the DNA TGTACCAGCAGCCTGGATTTGACTAGCGGGATTTCCTACGAGCAGTACTTC.

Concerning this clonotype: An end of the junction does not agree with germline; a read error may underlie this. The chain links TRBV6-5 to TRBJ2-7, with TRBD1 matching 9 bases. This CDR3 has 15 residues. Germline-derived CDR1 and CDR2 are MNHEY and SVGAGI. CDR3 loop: CASSRDRQGVGERYF. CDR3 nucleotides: TGTGCCAGCAGTCGAGACAGACAGGGGGTCGGCGAGCGGTACTTC.

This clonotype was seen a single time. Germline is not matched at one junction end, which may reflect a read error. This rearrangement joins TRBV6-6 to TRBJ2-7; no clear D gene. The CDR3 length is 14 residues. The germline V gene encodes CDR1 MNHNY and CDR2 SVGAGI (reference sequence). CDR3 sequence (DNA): TGTGCCAGCAGTTACTCGGTACTTTCGAAGGAGCAATACTTC. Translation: CASSYSVLSKEQYF.

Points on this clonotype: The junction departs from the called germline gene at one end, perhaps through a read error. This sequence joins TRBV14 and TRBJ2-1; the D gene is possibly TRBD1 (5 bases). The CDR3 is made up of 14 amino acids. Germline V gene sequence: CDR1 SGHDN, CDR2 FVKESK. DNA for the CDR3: TGTGCCAACAGCATTCAGGGCCCCTACAATGAGCAGTTCTTC. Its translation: CANSIQGPYNEQFF.

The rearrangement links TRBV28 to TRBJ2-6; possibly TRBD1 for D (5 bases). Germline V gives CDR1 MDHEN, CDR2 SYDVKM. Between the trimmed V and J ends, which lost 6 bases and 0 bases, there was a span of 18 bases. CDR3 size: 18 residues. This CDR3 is CASSVHKQTASGANVLTF. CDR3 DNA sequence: TGTGCCAGCAGCGTCCACAAACAGACAGCCTCTGGGGCCAACGTCCTGACTTTC.

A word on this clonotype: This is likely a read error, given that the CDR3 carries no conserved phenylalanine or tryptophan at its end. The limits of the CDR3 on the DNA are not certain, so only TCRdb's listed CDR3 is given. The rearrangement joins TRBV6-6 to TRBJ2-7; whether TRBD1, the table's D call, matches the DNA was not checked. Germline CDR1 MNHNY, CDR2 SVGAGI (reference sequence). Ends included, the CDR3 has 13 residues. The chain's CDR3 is CANSYARGGEQYL.

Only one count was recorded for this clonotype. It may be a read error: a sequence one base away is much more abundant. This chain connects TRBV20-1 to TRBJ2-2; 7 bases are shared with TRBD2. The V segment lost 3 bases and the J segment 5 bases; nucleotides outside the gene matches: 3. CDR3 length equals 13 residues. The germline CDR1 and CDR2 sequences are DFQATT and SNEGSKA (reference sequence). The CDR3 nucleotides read TGCAGTGCTAGTAAGGGAGGGACCGGGGAGCTGTTTTTT. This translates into CSASKGGTGELFF.

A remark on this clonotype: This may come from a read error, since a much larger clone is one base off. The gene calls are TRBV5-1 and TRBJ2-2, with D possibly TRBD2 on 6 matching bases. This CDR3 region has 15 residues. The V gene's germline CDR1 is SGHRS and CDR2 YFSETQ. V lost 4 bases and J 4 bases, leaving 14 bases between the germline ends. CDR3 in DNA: TGCGCCAGCAGCCCGGACGGGGGAGGCACCGGGGAGCTGTTTTTT. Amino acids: CASSPDGGGTGELFF.

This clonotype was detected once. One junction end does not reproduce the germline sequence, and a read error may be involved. The CDR3 DNA sequence: TGTGCCAGTAGTTTTTGGGGACTAGCGGGGGGTAAGAACACCGGGGAGCTGGTTTTT. It codes for CASSFWGLAGGKNTGELVF. The genes are TRBV12-3 or TRBV12-4 and TRBJ2-2; 15 nucleotides agree with TRBD2. This CDR3 comprises 19 residues.

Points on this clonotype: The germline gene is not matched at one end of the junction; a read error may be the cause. The DNA for the CDR3 is TGTGCCAACAGTTACATGAGGGGGACCTACGAGCAGTTCTTC. Its translation: CANSYMRGTYEQFF. V is TRBV6-5 and J is TRBJ2-7; maybe TRBD1 (6 bases). TRBJ2-1 explains the end of the DNA better; the J call may be wrong. The CDR3 contains 14 residues. Germline V gene sequence: CDR1 MNHEY, CDR2 SVGAGI.

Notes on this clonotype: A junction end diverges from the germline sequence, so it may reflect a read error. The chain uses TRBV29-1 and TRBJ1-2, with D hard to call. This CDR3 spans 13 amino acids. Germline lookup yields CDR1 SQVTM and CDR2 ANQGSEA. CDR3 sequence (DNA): TGCAGCGTTCTCCAGACGAGAGCCTATGGCTATGCCTTC. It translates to CSVLQTRAYGYAF.

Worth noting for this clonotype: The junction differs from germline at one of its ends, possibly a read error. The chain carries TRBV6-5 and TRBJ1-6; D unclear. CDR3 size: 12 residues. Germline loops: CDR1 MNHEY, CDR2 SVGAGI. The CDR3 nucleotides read TGTGCCTGCAGGTTAACCGGATCACCCCTCCACTTT. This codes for CACRLTGSPLHF.

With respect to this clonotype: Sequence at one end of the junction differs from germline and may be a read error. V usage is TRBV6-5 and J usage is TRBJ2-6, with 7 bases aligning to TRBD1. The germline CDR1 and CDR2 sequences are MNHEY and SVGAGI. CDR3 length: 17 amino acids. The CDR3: CASSYGTVDSGANVMAF. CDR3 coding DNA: TGTGCCAGCAGTTACGGGACAGTCGACTCTGGGGCCAACGTCATGGCTTTC.

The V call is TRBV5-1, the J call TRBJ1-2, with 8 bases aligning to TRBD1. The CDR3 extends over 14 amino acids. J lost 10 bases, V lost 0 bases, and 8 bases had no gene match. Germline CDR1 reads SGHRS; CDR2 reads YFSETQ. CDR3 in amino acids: CASSLGPTGDAYTF. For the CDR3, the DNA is TGCGCCAGCAGCTTGGGCCCGACAGGGGATGCCTACACCTTC.

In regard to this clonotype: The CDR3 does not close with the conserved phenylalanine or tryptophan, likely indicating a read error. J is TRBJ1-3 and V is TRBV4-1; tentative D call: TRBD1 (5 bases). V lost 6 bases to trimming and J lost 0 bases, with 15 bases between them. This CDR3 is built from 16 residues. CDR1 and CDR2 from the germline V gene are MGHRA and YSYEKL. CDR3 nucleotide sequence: TGCGCCAGCAGAAGGGGCCAGGGCATCTCTGGAAACACCATATATTAT. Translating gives CASRRGQGISGNTIYY.

CDR3 nucleotides: TGTGCCTGGAGAGGCGTAGACAGGGAAAGTTATGGCTACACCTTC. This encodes CAWRGVDRESYGYTF. This rearrangement joins TRBV30 to TRBJ1-2; 7 bases align to TRBD1. The V and J ends lost 3 bases and 5 bases, in that order; junction bases with no gene match: 12. Per the germline V gene, CDR1 is GTSNPN and CDR2 is SVGIG (reference sequence). This CDR3 comprises 15 residues.

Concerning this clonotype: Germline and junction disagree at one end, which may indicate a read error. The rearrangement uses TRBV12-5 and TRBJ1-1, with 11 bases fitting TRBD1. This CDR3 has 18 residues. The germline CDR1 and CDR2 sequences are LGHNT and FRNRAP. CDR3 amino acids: CASSLELSGQGAMTEAFF. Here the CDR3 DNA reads TGTGCTAGTAGTTTGGAATTATCAGGACAGGGGGCGATGACTGAAGCTTTCTTT.

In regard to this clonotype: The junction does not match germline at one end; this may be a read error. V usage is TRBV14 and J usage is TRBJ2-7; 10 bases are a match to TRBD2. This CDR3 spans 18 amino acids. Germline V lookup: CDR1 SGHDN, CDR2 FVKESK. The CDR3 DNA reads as TGTGCCAACAGCCAATCGCTAGCGGGAGCCGGGGGAATCTACGATCAGTACTTC. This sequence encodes CANSQSLAGAGGIYDQYF. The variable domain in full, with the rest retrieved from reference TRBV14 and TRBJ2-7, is EAGVTQFPSHSVIEKGQTVTLRCDPISGHDNLYWYRRVMGKEIKFLLHFVKESKQDESGMPNNRFLAERTGGTYSTLKVQPAELEDSGVYFCANSQSLAGAGGIYDQYFGPGTRLTVT.